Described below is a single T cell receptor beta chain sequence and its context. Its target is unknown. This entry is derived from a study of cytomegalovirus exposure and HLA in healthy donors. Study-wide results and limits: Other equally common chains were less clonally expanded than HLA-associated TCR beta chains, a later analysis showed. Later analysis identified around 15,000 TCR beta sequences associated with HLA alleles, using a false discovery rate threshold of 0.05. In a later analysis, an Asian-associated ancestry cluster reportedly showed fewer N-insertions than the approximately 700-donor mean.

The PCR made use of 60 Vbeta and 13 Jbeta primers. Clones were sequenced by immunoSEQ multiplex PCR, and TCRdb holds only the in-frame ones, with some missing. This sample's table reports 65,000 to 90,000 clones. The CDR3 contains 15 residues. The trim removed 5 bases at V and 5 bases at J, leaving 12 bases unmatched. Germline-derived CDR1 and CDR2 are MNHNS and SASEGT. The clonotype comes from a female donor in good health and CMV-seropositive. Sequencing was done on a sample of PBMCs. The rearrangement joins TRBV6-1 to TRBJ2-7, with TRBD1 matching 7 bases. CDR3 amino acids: CASSPDRDSRHEQYF. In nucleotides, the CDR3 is TGTGCCAGCAGTCCAGACCGGGACAGCCGGCACGAGCAGTACTTC.